This T cell receptor beta chain originates from a study of blood T cells in healthy people across ages. Study results and caveats: Donor CMV status was unknown, possibly confounding expanded clonotype changes.

Note on this clonotype: Its antigen remains unknown.

Alongside a J-beta primer mix, a sample-barcoded 5' primer served in a second PCR lasting roughly 7 to 12 cycles. Every single cDNA molecule received a tag from a template-switch adaptor with 12 random nucleotides. TCRdb analysed the 5' RACE reads with MiXCR anew, one entry per CDR3 protein. The sample includes fewer than 950,000 distinct CDR3 sequences, about 36% of them seen just once. Germline V gene lookup returns CDR1 KGHDR and CDR2 SFDVKD. CDR3 size: 16 residues. V lost 7 bases to trimming and J lost 1 base, with 15 bases between them. Source material: blood. The V and J genes are TRBV24-1 and TRBJ2-2; a weak D match, TRBD2 (6 bases). The source is a man aged 18 to 30 in good health. CDR3 loop: CATSVGTFMNTGELFF. CDR3 DNA sequence: TGTGCCACCAGCGTTGGGACTTTTATGAACACCGGGGAGCTGTTTTTT.